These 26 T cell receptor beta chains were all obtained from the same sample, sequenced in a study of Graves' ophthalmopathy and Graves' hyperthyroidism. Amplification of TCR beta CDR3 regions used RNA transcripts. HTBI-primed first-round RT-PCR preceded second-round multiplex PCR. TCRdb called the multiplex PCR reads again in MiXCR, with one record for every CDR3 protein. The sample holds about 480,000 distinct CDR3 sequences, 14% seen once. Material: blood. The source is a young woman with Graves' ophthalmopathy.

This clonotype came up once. The CDR3 loop is CASSYSQGKYEQYF. DNA for the CDR3: TGTGCCAGCAGTTATTCGCAGGGTAAATACGAGCAGTACTTC. The chain employs TRBV6-5 and TRBJ2-7, with D perhaps matching TRBD1 (5 bases). Germline V gene sequence: CDR1 MNHEY, CDR2 SVGAGI. V was shortened by 3 bases and J by 4 bases, with 13 bases between the two germline ends. The CDR3 spans 14 residues.

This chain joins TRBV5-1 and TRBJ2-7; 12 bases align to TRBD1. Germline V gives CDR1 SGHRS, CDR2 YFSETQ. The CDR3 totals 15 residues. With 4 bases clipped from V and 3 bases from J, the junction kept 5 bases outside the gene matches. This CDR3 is CASSAGQGALYEQYF. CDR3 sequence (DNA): TGCGCCAGCAGCGCGGGACAGGGGGCACTCTACGAGCAGTACTTC. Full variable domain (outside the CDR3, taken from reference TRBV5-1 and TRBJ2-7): KAGVTQTPRYLIKTRGQQVTLSCSPISGHRSVSWYQQTPGQGLQFLFEYFSETQRNKGNFPGRFSGRQFSNSRSEMNVSTLELGDSALYLCASSAGQGALYEQYFGPGTRLTVT.

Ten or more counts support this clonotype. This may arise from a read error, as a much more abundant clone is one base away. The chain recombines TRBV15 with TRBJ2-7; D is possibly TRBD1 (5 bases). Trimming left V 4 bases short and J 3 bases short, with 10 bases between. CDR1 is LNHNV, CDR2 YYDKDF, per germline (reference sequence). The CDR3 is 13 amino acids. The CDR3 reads CATSTDRLYEQYF. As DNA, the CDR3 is TGTGCCACCAGCACCGACAGACTCTACGAGCAGTACTTC. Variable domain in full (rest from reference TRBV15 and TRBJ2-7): DAMVIQNPRYQVTQFGKPVTLSCSQTLNHNVMYWYQQKSSQAPKLLFHYYDKDFNNEADTPDNFQSRRPNTSFCFLDIRSPGLGDTAMYLCATSTDRLYEQYFGPGTRLTVT.

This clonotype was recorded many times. CDR3 sequence reads: CASSEDRGTATQHF. Written as DNA, the CDR3 is TGTGCCAGCAGTGAAGACAGGGGGACCGCGACCCAGCATTTT. The chain links TRBV2 to TRBJ1-5, with TRBD1 matching 8 bases. CDR1 is SNHLY, CDR2 FYNNEI, per germline. Unmatched junction bases numbered 7, after V lost 1 base and J lost 11 bases. This CDR3 has 14 amino acids.

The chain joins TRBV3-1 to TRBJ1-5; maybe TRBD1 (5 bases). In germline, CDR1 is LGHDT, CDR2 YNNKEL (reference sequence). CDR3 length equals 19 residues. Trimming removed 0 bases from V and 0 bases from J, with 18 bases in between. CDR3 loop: CASSQESPGPNYSNQPQHF. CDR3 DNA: TGTGCCAGCAGCCAAGAGTCGCCAGGGCCAAATTATAGCAATCAGCCCCAGCATTTT.

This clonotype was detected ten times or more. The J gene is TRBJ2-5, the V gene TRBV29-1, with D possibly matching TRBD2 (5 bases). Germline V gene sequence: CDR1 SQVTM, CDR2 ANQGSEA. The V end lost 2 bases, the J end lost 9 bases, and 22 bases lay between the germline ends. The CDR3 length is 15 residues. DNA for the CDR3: TGCAGCGTTGAAAAGCTCGGCGGGTGGGAGAGACCCCAGTACTTC. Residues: CSVEKLGGWERPQYF.

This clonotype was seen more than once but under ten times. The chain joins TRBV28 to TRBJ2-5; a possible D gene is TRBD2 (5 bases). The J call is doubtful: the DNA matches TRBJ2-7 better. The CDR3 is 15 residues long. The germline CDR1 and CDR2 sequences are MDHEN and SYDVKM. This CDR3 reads CASSSPRGSLYEQYF. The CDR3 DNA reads TGTGCCAGCAGTTCCCCTCGGGGAAGCCTCTACGAGCAGTACTTC.

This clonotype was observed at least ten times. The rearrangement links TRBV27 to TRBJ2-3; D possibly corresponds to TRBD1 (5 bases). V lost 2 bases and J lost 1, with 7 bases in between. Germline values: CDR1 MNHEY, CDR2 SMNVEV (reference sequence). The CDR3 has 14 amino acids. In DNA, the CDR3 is TGTGCCAGCAGTTTAGAACAGGGCACAGATACGCAGTATTTT. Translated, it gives CASSLEQGTDTQYF.

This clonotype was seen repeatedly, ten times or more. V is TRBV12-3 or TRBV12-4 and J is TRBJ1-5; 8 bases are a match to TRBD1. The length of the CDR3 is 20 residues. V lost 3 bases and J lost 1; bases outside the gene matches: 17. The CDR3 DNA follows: TGTGCCAGCAGTTTTGGCACCTTACCACAGGGGGAAGGAAGCAATCAGCCCCAGCATTTT. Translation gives CASSFGTLPQGEGSNQPQHF.

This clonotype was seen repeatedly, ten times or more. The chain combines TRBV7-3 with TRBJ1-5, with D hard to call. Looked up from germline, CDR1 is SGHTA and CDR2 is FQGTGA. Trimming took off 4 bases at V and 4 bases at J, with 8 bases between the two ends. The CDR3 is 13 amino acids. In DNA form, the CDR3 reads TGTGCCAGCAGCTCCTCCCCAAATCAGCCCCAGCATTTT. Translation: CASSSSPNQPQHF.

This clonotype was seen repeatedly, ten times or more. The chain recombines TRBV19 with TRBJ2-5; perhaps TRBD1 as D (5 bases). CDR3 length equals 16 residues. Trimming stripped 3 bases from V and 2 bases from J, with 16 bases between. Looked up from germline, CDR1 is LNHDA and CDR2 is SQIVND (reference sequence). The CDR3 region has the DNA TGTGCCAGTAGTATCTCGTTGGGTTCAGGGCAAGAGACCCAGTACTTC. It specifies CASSISLGSGQETQYF.

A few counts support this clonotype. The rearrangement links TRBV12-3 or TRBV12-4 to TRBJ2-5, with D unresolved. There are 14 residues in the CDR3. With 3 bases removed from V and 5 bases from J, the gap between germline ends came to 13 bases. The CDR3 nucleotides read TGTGCCAGCAGTTTTGGCAGACTTAGGGAGACCCAGTACTTC. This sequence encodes CASSFGRLRETQYF.

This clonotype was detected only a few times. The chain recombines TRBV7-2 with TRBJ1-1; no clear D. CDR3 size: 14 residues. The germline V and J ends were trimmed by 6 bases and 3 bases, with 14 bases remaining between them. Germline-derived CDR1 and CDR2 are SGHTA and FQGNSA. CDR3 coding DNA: TGTGCCAGCAGAAATAAACGGCTATACACTGAAGCTTTCTTT. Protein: CASRNKRLYTEAFF.

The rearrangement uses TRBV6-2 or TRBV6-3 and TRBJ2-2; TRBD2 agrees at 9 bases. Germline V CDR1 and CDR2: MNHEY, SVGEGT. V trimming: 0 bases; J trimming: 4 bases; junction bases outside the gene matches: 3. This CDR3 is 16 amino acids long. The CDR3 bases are TGTGCCAGCAGTTACTCTAGCGGGAGAGGCACCGGGGAGCTGTTTTTT. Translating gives CASSYSSGRGTGELFF.

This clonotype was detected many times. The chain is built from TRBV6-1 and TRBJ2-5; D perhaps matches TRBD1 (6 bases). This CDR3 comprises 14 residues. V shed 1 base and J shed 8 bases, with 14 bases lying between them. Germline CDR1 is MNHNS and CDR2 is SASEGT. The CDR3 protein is CASSEVGGPKTQYF. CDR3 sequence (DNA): TGTGCCAGCAGTGAAGTTGGGGGCCCCAAAACCCAGTACTTC.

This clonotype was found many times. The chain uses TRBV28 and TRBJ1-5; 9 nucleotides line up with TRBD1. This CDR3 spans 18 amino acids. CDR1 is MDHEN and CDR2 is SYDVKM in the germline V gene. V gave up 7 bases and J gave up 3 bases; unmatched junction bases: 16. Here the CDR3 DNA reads TGTGCCAGCACCCCACCGCCTAAGACAGGGGGACTCAATCAGCCCCAGCATTTT. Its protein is CASTPPPKTGGLNQPQHF. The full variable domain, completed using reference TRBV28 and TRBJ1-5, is DVKVTQSSRYLVKRTGEKVFLECVQDMDHENMFWYRQDPGLGLRLIYFSYDVKMKEKGDIPEGYSVSREKKERFSLILESASTNQTSMYLCASTPPPKTGGLNQPQHFGDGTRLSIL.

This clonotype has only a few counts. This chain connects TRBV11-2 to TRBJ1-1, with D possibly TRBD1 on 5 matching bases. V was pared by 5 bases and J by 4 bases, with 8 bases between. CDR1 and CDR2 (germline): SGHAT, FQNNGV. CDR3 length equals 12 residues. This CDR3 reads CASSVGRTEAFF. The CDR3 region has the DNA TGTGCCAGCAGCGTGGGGCGCACTGAAGCTTTCTTT.

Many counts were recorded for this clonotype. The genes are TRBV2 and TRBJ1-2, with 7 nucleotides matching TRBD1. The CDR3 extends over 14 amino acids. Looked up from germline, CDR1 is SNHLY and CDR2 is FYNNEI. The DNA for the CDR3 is TGTGCAGAGGTACGGGACAGACCCTTCTATGGCTACACCTTC. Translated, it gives CAEVRDRPFYGYTF.

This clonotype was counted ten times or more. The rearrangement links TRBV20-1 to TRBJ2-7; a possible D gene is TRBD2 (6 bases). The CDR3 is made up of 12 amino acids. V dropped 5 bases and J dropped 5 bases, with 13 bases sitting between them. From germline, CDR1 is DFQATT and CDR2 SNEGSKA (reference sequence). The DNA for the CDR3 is TGCAGTGCTGGGGGACTGGTAGACGAGCAGTACTTC. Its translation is CSAGGLVDEQYF.

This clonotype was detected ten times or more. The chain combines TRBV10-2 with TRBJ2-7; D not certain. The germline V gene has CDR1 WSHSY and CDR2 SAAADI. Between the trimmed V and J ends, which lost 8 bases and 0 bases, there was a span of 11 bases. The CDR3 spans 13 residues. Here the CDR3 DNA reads TGCGCCAGCGGCCAGGCCAGCTCCTACGAGCAGTACTTC. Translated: CASGQASSYEQYF.

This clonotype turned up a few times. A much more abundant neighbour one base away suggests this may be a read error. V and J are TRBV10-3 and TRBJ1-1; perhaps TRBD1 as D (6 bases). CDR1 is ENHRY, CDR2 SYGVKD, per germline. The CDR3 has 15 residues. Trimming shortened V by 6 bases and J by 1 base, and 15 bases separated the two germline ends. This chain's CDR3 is CAISTSPTGNTEAFF. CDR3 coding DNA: TGTGCCATCAGCACCTCCCCGACAGGGAACACTGAAGCTTTCTTT.

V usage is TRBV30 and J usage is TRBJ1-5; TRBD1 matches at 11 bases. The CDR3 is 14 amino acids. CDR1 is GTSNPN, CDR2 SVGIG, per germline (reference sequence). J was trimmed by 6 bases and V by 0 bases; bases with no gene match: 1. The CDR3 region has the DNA TGTGCCTGGAGTGTCGGGACAGGGGGTCAGCCCCAGCATTTT. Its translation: CAWSVGTGGQPQHF.

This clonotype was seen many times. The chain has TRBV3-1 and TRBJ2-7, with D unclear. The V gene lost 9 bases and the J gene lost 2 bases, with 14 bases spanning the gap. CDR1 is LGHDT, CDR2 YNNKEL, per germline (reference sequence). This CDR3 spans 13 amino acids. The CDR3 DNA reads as TGTGCCAGGAAATGGGGAACAACCTACGAGCAGTACTTC. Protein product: CARKWGTTYEQYF.

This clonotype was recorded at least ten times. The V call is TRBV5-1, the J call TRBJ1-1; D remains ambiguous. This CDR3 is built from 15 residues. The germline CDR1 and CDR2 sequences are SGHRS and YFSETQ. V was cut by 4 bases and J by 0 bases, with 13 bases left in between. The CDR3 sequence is CASSEGQRMNTEAFF. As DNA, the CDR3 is TGCGCCAGCAGCGAGGGCCAGCGAATGAACACTGAAGCTTTCTTT.

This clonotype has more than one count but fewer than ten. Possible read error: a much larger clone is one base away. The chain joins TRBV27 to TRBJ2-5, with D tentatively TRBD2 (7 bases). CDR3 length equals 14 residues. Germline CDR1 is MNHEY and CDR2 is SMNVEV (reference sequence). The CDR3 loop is CASGHAGEGETKYF. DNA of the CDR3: TGTGCCAGCGGACATGCAGGGGAGGGGGAGACCAAGTACTTC.

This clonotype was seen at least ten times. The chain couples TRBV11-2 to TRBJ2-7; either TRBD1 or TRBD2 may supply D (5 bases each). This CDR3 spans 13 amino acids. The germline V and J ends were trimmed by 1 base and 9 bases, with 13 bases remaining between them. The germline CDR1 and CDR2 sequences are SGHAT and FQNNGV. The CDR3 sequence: CASSLAGLAMQYF. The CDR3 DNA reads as TGTGCCAGCAGCTTAGCGGGGCTAGCAATGCAGTACTTC.